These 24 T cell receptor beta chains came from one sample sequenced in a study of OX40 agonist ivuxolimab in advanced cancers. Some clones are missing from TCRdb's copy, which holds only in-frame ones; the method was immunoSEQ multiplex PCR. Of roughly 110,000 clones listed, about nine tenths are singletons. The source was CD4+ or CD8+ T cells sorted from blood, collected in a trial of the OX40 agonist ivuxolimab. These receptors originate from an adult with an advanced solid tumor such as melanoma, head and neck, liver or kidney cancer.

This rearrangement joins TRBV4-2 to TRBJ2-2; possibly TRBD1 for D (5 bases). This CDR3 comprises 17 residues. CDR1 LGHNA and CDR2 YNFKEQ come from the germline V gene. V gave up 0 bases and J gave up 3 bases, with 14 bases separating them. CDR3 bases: TGTGCCAGCAGCCAAGATGACAGCCAGCCACACACCGGGGAGCTGTTTTTT. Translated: CASSQDDSQPHTGELFF.

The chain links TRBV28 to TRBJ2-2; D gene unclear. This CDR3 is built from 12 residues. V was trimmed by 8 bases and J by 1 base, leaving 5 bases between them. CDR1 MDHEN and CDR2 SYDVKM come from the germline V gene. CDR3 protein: CASQENTGELFF. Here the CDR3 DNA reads TGTGCCAGCCAAGAGAACACCGGGGAGCTGTTTTTT. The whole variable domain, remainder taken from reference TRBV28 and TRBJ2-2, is DVKVTQSSRYLVKRTGEKVFLECVQDMDHENMFWYRQDPGLGLRLIYFSYDVKMKEKGDIPEGYSVSREKKERFSLILESASTNQTSMYLCASQENTGELFFGEGSRLTVL.

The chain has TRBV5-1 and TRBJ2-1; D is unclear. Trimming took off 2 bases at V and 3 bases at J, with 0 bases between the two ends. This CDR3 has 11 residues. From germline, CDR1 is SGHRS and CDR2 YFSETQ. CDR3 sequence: CASSFYNEQFF. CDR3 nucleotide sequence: TGCGCCAGCAGCTTCTACAATGAGCAGTTCTTC. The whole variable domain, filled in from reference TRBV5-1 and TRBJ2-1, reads KAGVTQTPRYLIKTRGQQVTLSCSPISGHRSVSWYQQTPGQGLQFLFEYFSETQRNKGNFPGRFSGRQFSNSRSEMNVSTLELGDSALYLCASSFYNEQFFGPGTRLTVL.

Written as DNA, the CDR3 is TGTGCCAGCAGCTCGACAGGGGGCCAAGGAGAGCAGTACTTC. It encodes CASSSTGGQGEQYF. This chain links TRBV11-2 with TRBJ2-7; TRBD1 agrees at 10 bases. This CDR3 region has 14 residues. V was pared by 4 bases and J by 7 bases, with 7 bases of the junction left unmatched. The germline V gene encodes CDR1 SGHAT and CDR2 FQNNGV. The full variable domain, with the rest looked up from reference TRBV11-2 and TRBJ2-7, is EAGVAQSPRYKIIEKRQSVAFWCNPISGHATLYWYQQILGQGPKLLIQFQNNGVVDDSQLPKDRFSAERLKGVDSTLKIQPAKLEDSAVYLCASSSTGGQGEQYFGPGTRLTVT.

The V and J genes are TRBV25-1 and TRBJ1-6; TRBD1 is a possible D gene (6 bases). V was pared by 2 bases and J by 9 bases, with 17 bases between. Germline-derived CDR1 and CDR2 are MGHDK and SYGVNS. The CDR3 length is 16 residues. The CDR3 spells CASSETLQGRSSPLHF. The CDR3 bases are TGTGCCAGCAGTGAAACCTTACAGGGACGGAGTTCACCCCTCCACTTT.

The CDR3 coding sequence is TGCGCCAGCAGCTTCGTGACGGGGTTTTCCTACGAGCAGTACTTC. Amino acids: CASSFVTGFSYEQYF. The chain combines TRBV5-1 with TRBJ2-7; perhaps TRBD2 as D (5 bases). Looked up from germline, CDR1 is SGHRS and CDR2 is YFSETQ. The CDR3 length is 15 residues. The V and J ends lost 2 bases and 1 base respectively, with 13 bases between them. Complete variable domain (other parts from reference TRBV5-1 and TRBJ2-7): KAGVTQTPRYLIKTRGQQVTLSCSPISGHRSVSWYQQTPGQGLQFLFEYFSETQRNKGNFPGRFSGRQFSNSRSEMNVSTLELGDSALYLCASSFVTGFSYEQYFGPGTRLTVT.

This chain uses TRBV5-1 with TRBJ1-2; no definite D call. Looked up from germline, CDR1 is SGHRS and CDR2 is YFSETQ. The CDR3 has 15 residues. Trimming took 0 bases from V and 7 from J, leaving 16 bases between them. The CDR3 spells CASSLAPGSPTGYTF. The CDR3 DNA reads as TGCGCCAGCAGCTTGGCCCCGGGATCTCCGACTGGCTACACCTTC.

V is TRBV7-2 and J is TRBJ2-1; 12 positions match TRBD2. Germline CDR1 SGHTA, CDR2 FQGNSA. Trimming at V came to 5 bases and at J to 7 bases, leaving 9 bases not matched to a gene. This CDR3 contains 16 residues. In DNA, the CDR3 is TGTGCCAGCAGCCCCCACACTAGCGGGGGGCGGAATGAGCAGTTCTTC. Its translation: CASSPHTSGGRNEQFF.

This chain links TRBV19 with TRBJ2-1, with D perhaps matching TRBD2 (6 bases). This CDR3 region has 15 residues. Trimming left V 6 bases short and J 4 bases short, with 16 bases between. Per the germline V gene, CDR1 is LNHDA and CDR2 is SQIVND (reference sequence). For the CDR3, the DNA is TGTGCCAGTAGCCCCCGGGACTGGGCATACAATGAGCAGTTCTTC. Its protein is CASSPRDWAYNEQFF.

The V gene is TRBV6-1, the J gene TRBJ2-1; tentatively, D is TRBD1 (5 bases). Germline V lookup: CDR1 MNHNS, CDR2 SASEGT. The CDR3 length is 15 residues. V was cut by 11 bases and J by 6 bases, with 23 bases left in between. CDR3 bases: TGTGCCGGGTCCACACAGGTAGAGAGCTTCAATGAGCAGTTCTTC. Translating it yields CAGSTQVESFNEQFF.

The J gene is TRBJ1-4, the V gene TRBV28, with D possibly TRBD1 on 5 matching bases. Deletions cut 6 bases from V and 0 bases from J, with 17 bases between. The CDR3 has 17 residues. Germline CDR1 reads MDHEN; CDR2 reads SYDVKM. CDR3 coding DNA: TGTGCCAGCAGGCCCAGTGGGGCCCTATCAACTAATGAAAAACTGTTTTTT. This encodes CASRPSGALSTNEKLFF.

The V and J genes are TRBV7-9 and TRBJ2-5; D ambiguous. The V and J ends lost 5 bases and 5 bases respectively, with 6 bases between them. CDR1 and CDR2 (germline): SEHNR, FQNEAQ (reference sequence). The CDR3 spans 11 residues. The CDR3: CASSPAETQYF. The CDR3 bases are TGTGCCAGCAGCCCTGCGGAGACCCAGTACTTC.

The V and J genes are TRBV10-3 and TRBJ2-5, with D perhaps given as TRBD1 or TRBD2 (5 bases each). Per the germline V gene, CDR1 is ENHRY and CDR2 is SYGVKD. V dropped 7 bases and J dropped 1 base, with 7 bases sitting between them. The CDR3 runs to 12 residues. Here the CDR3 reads CAIKGSQETQYF. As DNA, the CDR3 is TGTGCCATCAAGGGGAGCCAAGAGACCCAGTACTTC.

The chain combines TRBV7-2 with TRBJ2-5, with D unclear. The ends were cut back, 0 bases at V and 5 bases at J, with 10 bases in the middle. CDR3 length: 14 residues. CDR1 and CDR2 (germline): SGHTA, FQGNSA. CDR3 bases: TGTGCCAGCAGCTTAGCGGGCCAAATGGAGACCCAGTACTTC. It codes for CASSLAGQMETQYF.

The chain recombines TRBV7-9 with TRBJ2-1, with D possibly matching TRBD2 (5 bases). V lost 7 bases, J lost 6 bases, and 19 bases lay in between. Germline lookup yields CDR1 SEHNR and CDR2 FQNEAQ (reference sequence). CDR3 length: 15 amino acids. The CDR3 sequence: CASTPFLTEGNEQFF. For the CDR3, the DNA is TGTGCCAGCACCCCATTCCTCACAGAGGGCAATGAGCAGTTCTTC.

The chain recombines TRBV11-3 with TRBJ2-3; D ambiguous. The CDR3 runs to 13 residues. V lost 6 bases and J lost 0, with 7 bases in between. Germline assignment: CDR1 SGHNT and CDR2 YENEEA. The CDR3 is CASRKDSTDTQYF. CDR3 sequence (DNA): TGTGCCAGCAGAAAGGACAGCACAGATACGCAGTATTTT.

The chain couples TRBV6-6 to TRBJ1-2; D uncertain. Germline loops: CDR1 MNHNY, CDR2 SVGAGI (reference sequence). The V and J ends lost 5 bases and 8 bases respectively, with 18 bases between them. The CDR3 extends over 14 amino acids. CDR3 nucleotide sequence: TGTGCCAGCAGTCCCCTGAGGGCGCAAGGAGGCTACACCTTC. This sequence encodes CASSPLRAQGGYTF.

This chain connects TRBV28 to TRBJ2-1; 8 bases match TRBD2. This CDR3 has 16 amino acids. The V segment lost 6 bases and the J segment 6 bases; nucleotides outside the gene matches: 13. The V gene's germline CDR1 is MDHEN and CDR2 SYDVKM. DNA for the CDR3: TGTGCCAGCAGCGTCGGGGGGGCAAAAACGGCCAATGAGCAGTTCTTC. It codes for CASSVGGAKTANEQFF.

CDR3 bases: TGTGCCAGCAGCTTAAAGGGGGCTGGCAATCAGCCCCAGCATTTT. Translating it yields CASSLKGAGNQPQHF. V usage is TRBV7-2 and J usage is TRBJ1-5; 7 bases fit TRBD1. The CDR3 consists of 15 residues. Germline loops: CDR1 SGHTA, CDR2 FQGNSA. J gave up 2 bases and V 2 bases, and 3 bases lay outside the gene matches.

CDR3 loop: CASSAPGRIAKNIQYF. CDR3 bases: TGTGCCAGCAGTGCCCCCGGTCGGATAGCCAAAAACATTCAGTACTTC. The gene calls are TRBV6-4 and TRBJ2-4; D gene unclear. Germline V CDR1 and CDR2: MRHNA, SNTAGT. Trimming stripped 4 bases from V and 0 bases from J, with 13 bases between. The CDR3 runs to 16 residues.

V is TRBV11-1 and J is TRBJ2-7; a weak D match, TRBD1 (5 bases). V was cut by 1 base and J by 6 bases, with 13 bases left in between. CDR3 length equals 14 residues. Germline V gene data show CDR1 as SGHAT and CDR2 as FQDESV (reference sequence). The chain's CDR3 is CASSLDQGYGEQYF. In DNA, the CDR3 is TGTGCCAGCAGCTTAGATCAGGGCTACGGCGAGCAGTACTTC.

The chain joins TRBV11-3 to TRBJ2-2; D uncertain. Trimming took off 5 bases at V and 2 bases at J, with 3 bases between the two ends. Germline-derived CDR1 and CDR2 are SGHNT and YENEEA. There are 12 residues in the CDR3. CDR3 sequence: CASSKNTGELFF. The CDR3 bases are TGTGCCAGCAGCAAAAACACCGGGGAGCTGTTTTTT.

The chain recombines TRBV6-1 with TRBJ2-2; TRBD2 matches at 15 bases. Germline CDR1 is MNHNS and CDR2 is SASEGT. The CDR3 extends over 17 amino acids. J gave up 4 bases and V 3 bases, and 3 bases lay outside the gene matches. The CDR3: CASSEGTSGGFTGELFF. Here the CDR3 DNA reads TGTGCCAGCAGTGAGGGGACTAGCGGGGGGTTCACCGGGGAGCTGTTTTTT.

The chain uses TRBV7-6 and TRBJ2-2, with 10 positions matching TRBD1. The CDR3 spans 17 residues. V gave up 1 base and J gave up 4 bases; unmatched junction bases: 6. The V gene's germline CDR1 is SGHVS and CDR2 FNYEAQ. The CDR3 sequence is CASSLGRTGGTTGELFF. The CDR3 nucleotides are TGTGCCAGCAGCTTAGGGAGGACAGGGGGGACCACCGGGGAGCTGTTTTTT.